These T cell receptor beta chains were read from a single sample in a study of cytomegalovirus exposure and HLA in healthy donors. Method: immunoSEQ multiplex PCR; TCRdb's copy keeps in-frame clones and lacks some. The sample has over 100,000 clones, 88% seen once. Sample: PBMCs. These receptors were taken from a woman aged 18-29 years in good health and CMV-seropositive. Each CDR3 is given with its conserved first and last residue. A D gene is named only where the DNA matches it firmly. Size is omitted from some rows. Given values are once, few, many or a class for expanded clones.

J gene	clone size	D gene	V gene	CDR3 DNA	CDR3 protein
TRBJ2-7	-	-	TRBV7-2	TGTGCCAGCAGCTTAGTAGGCAGGGTCCACGAGCAGTACTTC	CASSLVGRVHEQYF
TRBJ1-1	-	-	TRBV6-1	TGTGCCAGCTTCAGGGGCTGGAGGACTGAAGCTTTCTTT	CASFRGWRTEAFF
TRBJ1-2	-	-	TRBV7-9	TGTGCCAGCAGCTTAGGGGGGCAGGCCTATGGCTACACCTTC	CASSLGGQAYGYTF
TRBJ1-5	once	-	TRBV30	TGTGCCCTCCGGTTGGGGCCGGGGGGAAATCAGCCCCAGCATTTT	CALRLGPGGNQPQHF
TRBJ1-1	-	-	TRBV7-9	TGTGCCAGCAGCACAGCCCGAACAGGCAACACTGAAGCTTTCTTT	CASSTARTGNTEAFF
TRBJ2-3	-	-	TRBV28	TGTGCCAGCATTACCTCGACCGGGGGTACGCAGTATTTT	CASITSTGGTQYF
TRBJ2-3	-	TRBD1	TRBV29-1	TGCAGCGTTGCCGGGACAGGGGGTGCGTTTAACGCAGATACGCAGTATTTT	CSVAGTGGAFNADTQYF
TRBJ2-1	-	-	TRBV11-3	TGTGCCAGCAGGCCCGCAGGGGCGGGTAACAATGAGCAGTTCTTC	CASRPAGAGNNEQFF
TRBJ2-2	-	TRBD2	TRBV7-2	TGTGCCAGCAGACTAGCGGGCTCGACCGGGGAGCTGTTTTTT	CASRLAGSTGELFF
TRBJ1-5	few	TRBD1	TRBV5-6	TGTGCCAGCAGCCCCGGACAGGGGACTAATCAGCCCCAGCATTTT	CASSPGQGTNQPQHF
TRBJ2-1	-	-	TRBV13	TGTGCCAGCAGCCCGACAGGTAGATCCTACAATGAGCAGTTCTTC	CASSPTGRSYNEQFF
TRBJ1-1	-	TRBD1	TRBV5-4	TGTGCCAGCAGCTTGGGGGACAGGGAGGAAACTGAAGCTTTCTTT	CASSLGDREETEAFF
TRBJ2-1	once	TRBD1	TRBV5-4	TGTGCCAGCAGCTTGGGACAGGGTGGGAAGCAGTTCTTC	CASSLGQGGKQFF
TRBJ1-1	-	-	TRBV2	TGTGCCAGCACAAGAGGTACGAACACTGAAGCTTTCTTT	CASTRGTNTEAFF
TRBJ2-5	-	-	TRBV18	TGTGCCAGCTCACCCAAGTCAGTCCAAGAGACCCAGTACTTC	CASSPKSVQETQYF
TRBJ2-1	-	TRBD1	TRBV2	TGTGCCAGCAGCGATGGGACAGCCGATGAGCAGTTCTTC	CASSDGTADEQFF
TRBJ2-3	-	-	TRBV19	TGTGCCAGTAGTATAGGTCTTTTCACAGATACGCAGTATTTT	CASSIGLFTDTQYF
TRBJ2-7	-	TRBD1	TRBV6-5	TGTGCCAGCAGCGAGGGACAGGGGGTCTACGAGCAGTACTTC	CASSEGQGVYEQYF
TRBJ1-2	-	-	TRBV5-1	TGCGCCAGCAGCCCTGGACAGACTTATGGCTACACCTTC	CASSPGQTYGYTF
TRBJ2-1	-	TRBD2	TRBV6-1	TGTGCCAGCAGTCCTAGGACTAGCAATTACAATGAGCAGTTCTTC	CASSPRTSNYNEQFF
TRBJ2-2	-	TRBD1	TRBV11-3	TGTGCCAGCAGCTTATCAGGGGGCGACACCGGGGAGCTGTTTTTT	CASSLSGGDTGELFF
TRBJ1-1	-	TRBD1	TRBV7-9	TGTGCCAGCAGCTTAGTGGGGACAGGGAGGTCCACTGAAGCTTTCTTT	CASSLVGTGRSTEAFF
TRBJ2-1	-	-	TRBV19	TGTGCCAGTAGTATCCAGATTTACAATGAGCAGTTCTTC	CASSIQIYNEQFF
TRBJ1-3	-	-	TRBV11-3	TGTGCCAGCAGCCCCCATTCCGGACAGTCTGGAAACACCATATATTTT	CASSPHSGQSGNTIYF